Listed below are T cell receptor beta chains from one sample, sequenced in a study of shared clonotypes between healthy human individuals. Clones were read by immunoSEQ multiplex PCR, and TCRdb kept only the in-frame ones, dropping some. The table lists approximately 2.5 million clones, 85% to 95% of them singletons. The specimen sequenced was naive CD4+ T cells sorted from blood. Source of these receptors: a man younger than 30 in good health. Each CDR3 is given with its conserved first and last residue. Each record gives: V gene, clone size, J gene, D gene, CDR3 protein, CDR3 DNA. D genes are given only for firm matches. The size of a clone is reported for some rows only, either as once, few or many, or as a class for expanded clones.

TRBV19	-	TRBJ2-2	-	CASSKTGSNTGELFF	TGTGCCAGTAGTAAAACCGGGAGTAACACCGGGGAGCTGTTTTTT
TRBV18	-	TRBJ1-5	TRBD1	CASSAGGRRNQPQHF	TGTGCCAGCTCAGCAGGGGGCCGTCGAAATCAGCCCCAGCATTTT
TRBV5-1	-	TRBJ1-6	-	CASSLVYAPNSPLHF	TGCGCCAGCAGCTTGGTCTACGCCCCCAATTCACCCCTCCACTTT
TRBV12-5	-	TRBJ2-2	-	CASTSQGKGTGELFF	TGTGCTAGTACAAGCCAGGGGAAGGGGACCGGGGAGCTGTTTTTT
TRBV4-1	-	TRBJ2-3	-	CASSQGTAASTDTQYF	TGCGCCAGCAGCCAAGGGACAGCGGCTAGCACAGATACGCAGTATTTT
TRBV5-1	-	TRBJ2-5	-	CASSLGHGSQETQYF	TGCGCCAGCAGCTTGGGGCACGGGAGCCAAGAGACCCAGTACTTC
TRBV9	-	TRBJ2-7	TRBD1	CASSVDPGGDYEQYF	TGTGCCAGCAGCGTAGATCCAGGGGGCGATTACGAGCAGTACTTC
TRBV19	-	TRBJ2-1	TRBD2	CASSAHLAGAGYEQFF	TGTGCCAGTAGTGCGCATCTAGCGGGGGCGGGTTATGAGCAGTTCTTC
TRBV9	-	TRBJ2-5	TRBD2	CASALGASGTQETQYF	TGTGCCAGCGCCTTGGGGGCTAGCGGGACGCAAGAGACCCAGTACTTC
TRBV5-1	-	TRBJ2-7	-	CASSLVGPYEQYF	TGCGCCAGCAGCTTGGTAGGCCCCTACGAGCAGTACTTC
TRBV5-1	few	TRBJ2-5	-	CASSFGQETQYF	TGCGCCAGCAGCTTCGGACAAGAGACCCAGTACTTC
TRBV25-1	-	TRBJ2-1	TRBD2	CASSDPGLAGGEQFF	TGTGCCAGCAGTGATCCTGGACTAGCGGGAGGTGAGCAGTTCTTC
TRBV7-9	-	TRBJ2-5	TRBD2	CASSPDSGKETQYF	TGTGCCAGCAGCCCCGATAGCGGGAAAGAGACCCAGTACTTC
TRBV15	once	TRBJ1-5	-	CATSKDSYNQPQHF	TGTGCCACCAGCAAAGACAGTTACAATCAGCCCCAGCATTTT
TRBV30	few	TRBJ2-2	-	CAWSGHRSNGELFF	TGTGCCTGGAGTGGGCACAGGTCGAACGGGGAGCTGTTTTTT
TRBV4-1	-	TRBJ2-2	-	CASSQGNGISVTGELFF	TGCGCCAGCAGCCAAGGTAACGGTATATCGGTCACCGGGGAGCTGTTTTTT
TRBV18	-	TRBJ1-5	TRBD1	CASSPGQEDNQPQHF	TGTGCCAGCTCACCTGGACAGGAGGACAATCAGCCCCAGCATTTT
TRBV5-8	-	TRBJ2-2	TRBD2	CASRLAGGNTGELFF	TGTGCCAGCAGACTAGCGGGAGGCAACACCGGGGAGCTGTTTTTT
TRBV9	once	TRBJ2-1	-	CASSRLGGVVDEQFF	TGTGCCAGCAGCCGCTTGGGGGGAGTGGTCGATGAGCAGTTCTTC
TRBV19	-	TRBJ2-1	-	CASSNLEGYEQFF	TGTGCCAGTAGTAACCTCGAAGGCTATGAGCAGTTCTTC
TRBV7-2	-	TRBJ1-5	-	CASSWAVNQPQHF	TGTGCCAGCAGCTGGGCGGTGAATCAGCCCCAGCATTTT
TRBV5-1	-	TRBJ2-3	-	CASSEGNPNTQYF	TGCGCCAGCAGCGAGGGGAATCCAAATACGCAGTATTTT
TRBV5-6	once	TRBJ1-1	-	CASTAVDWGPRTEAFF	TGTGCCAGCACCGCCGTTGATTGGGGGCCGAGGACTGAAGCTTTCTTT
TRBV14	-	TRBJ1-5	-	CASSQDLGSPQHF	TGTGCCAGCAGCCAAGATCTTGGGAGCCCCCAGCATTTT
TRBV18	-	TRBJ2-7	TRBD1	CASSPWTGYEQYF	TGTGCCAGCTCACCCTGGACAGGGTACGAGCAGTACTTC
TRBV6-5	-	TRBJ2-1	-	CASSLALRTFNEQFF	TGTGCCAGCAGTTTAGCGCTCCGGACCTTTAATGAGCAGTTCTTC
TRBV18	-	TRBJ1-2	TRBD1	CASSSQGAHNGYTF	TGTGCCAGCTCATCACAGGGGGCGCACAATGGCTACACCTTC
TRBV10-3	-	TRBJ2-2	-	CAGGAAANTGELFF	TGTGCCGGGGGGGCAGCGGCGAACACCGGGGAGCTGTTTTTT
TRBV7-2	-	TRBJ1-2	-	CASSLEGLGNYGYTF	TGTGCCAGCAGCTTAGAGGGATTAGGGAACTATGGCTACACCTTC
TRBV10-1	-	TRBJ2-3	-	CASSEFAGARTDTQYF	TGCGCCAGCAGTGAGTTCGCGGGGGCACGCACAGATACGCAGTATTTT
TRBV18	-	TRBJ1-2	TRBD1	CASSPQRGQGDGYTF	TGTGCCAGCTCACCACAACGAGGACAGGGGGATGGCTACACCTTC
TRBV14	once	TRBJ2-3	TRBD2	CASSQETSGRAYTQYF	TGTGCCAGCAGCCAAGAAACTAGCGGGAGGGCGTATACGCAGTATTTT
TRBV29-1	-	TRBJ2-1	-	CSTIETSYNEQFF	TGCAGCACAATCGAGACCTCTTACAATGAGCAGTTCTTC